The clone carrying this T cell receptor beta chain was seen a handful of times. This specimen comes from a study of blood T cell repertoires in COVID-19. On the study more broadly: The United States, Italy and Spain were the sources of the acute and convalescent COVID-19 samples. T cells, B-cell-depleted T cells, or PBMCs provided the cDNA or gDNA that served as material.

Per the study methods: Researchers report that nucleated cell counts were estimated from reference gene primer amplification. Assay used: immunoSEQ multiplex PCR; TCRdb lists only in-frame clones, some missing. Clone size and V and J calls were adopted from that table, with D and trimming inferred from the DNA. The profile shows 200,000 to 250,000 clones, around 90% of them singletons. The Seattle patients joined while their infection was active and were tracked longitudinally afterward. V shed 1 base, J shed 4 bases, and the junction held 4 bases outside the gene matches. Per germline, CDR1 LGHNA and CDR2 YNFKEQ. The CDR3 totals 15 residues.

The specimen was peripheral blood. The chain carries TRBV4-2 and TRBJ2-7; the match to TRBD1 covers 10 bases. The clonotype originates from a man aged 60 to 75 with COVID-19, enrolled during active disease. As DNA, the CDR3 is TGTGCCAGCAGCCAAGTCGGGACAGGGGTATACGAGCAGTACTTC. Translating gives CASSQVGTGVYEQYF.